The next 28 T cell receptor beta chains were all read from a single sample in a study of ipilimumab plus nivolumab after autologous stem cell transplantation. Sequencing was performed with immunoSEQ multiplex PCR; in TCRdb, only in-frame clones are kept and a portion is missing. The repertoire holds 10,000 to 15,000 clones, around 73% seen once, with about a sixth in the top ten. Sequencing was performed on PBMCs, taken in a trial of ipilimumab plus nivolumab as post-transplant consolidation. The receptors shown here come from a male donor with diffuse large B-cell lymphoma.

The V gene is TRBV5-1, the J gene TRBJ2-5; 12 bases map to TRBD2. The closer fit of TRBJ2-7 to the DNA end suggests the J call may be wrong. The germline V gene has CDR1 SGHRS and CDR2 YFSETQ. The CDR3 totals 15 residues. The CDR3 reads CASSAPSGGAYEQYF. For the CDR3, the DNA is TGCGCCAGCAGCGCCCCTAGCGGGGGGGCGTACGAGCAGTACTTC.

The rearrangement links TRBV6-6 to TRBJ1-2; TRBD1 is a possible D gene (6 bases). In germline, CDR1 is MNHNY, CDR2 SVGAGI (reference sequence). The CDR3 contains 16 residues. The V gene lost 4 bases and the J gene lost 7 bases, with 22 bases spanning the gap. This CDR3 is CASSWAPGGGNGGYTF. The CDR3 region has the DNA TGTGCCAGCAGTTGGGCCCCGGGGGGGGGCAATGGTGGCTACACCTTC.

This chain connects TRBV7-6 to TRBJ1-1; unclear D gene. The germline V gene encodes CDR1 SGHVS and CDR2 FNYEAQ. This CDR3 region has 15 residues. V was clipped by 5 bases and J by 3 bases, with 16 bases between them. As DNA, the CDR3 is TGTGCCAGCAGCCTTTTGACCGCGGCGGACACTGAAGCTTTCTTT. Translated: CASSLLTAADTEAFF.

J is TRBJ1-2 and V is TRBV6-6; perhaps TRBD1 as D (6 bases). This CDR3 contains 14 residues. V was trimmed by 5 bases and J by 5 bases, leaving 15 bases between them. Germline assignment: CDR1 MNHNY and CDR2 SVGAGI (reference sequence). Written as DNA, the CDR3 is TGTGCCAGCAGTCCCACAGGGTCTTTTTATGGCTACACCTTC. It yields the protein CASSPTGSFYGYTF.

V and J are TRBV20-1 and TRBJ1-1; D gene unclear. V was pared by 3 bases and J by 4 bases, with 6 bases between. Germline V gene sequence: CDR1 DFQATT, CDR2 SNEGSKA (reference sequence). The CDR3 runs to 11 residues. This CDR3 reads CSASSITEAFF. DNA for the CDR3: TGCAGTGCTAGTAGCATCACTGAAGCTTTCTTT.

The chain uses TRBV5-1 and TRBJ2-7, with D maybe TRBD1 (6 bases). The V end lost 0 bases, the J end lost 2 bases, and 9 bases lay between the germline ends. Per germline, CDR1 SGHRS and CDR2 YFSETQ. This CDR3 has 14 amino acids. CDR3 region: CASSLGQAPYEQYF. The CDR3 nucleotides are TGCGCCAGCAGCTTGGGACAGGCCCCCTACGAGCAGTACTTC.

The rearrangement joins TRBV7-3 to TRBJ2-3; D not certain. The length of the CDR3 is 13 residues. Deletions cut 6 bases from V and 5 bases from J, with 12 bases between. Germline V gene sequence: CDR1 SGHTA, CDR2 FQGTGA. CDR3 coding DNA: TGTGCCAGCAGTAACCAAATTGGAGATACGCAGTATTTT. Its translation: CASSNQIGDTQYF.

CDR3 amino acids: CASSEVPEGASRNQPQHF. In DNA, the CDR3 is TGTGCCAGCAGTGAAGTGCCGGAGGGGGCATCGCGCAATCAGCCCCAGCATTTT. This chain links TRBV6-1 with TRBJ1-5, with TRBD1 matching over 7 bases. V lost 1 base, J lost 2 bases, and 11 bases stayed unmatched. The CDR3 spans 18 residues. Looked up from germline, CDR1 is MNHNS and CDR2 is SASEGT.

The DNA for the CDR3 is TGTGCCAGCAGTTCAACGACGGAATATGGCTACACCTTC. Translated, it gives CASSSTTEYGYTF. This chain connects TRBV27 to TRBJ1-2; D remains unclear. From germline, CDR1 is MNHEY and CDR2 SMNVEV (reference sequence). This CDR3 is built from 13 residues. Trimming removed 4 bases at V and 5 bases at J, with 11 bases between.

The V call is TRBV5-4, the J call TRBJ1-1; D uncertain. V was trimmed by 4 bases and J by 3 bases, leaving 16 bases between them. The CDR3 contains 15 residues. Looked up from germline, CDR1 is SGHNT and CDR2 is YYREEE (reference sequence). CDR3 sequence (DNA): TGTGCCAGCAGCCCAAAGTGGGGAAGCGACACTGAAGCTTTCTTT. Translating it yields CASSPKWGSDTEAFF. Full variable domain (outside the CDR3, taken from reference TRBV5-4 and TRBJ1-1): ETGVTQSPTHLIKTRGQQVTLRCSSQSGHNTVSWYQQALGQGPQFIFQYYREEENGRGNFPPRFSGLQFPNYSSELNVNALELDDSALYLCASSPKWGSDTEAFFGQGTRLTVV.

The V call is TRBV6-1, the J call TRBJ2-2; perhaps D is TRBD1 or TRBD2 (5 bases each). CDR1 and CDR2 (germline): MNHNS, SASEGT. The CDR3 is made up of 14 amino acids. Trimming shortened V by 6 bases and J by 7 bases, and 15 bases separated the two germline ends. CDR3 loop: CASRRGRVNGELFF. For the CDR3, the DNA is TGTGCCAGCAGGAGGGGAAGGGTCAACGGGGAGCTGTTTTTT.

This chain links TRBV10-3 with TRBJ2-5; 7 nucleotides agree with TRBD1. Trimming cost V 6 bases and J 13 bases; bases outside gene matches: 8. This CDR3 comprises 11 residues. Germline V lookup: CDR1 ENHRY, CDR2 SYGVKD. The CDR3 coding sequence is TGTGCCATCAGCCCCGGGACAGAGGTGTACTTC. Translating gives CAISPGTEVYF.

The chain uses TRBV2 and TRBJ1-4, with 8 positions matching TRBD1. Germline loops: CDR1 SNHLY, CDR2 FYNNEI. V trimming: 7 bases; J trimming: 8 bases; junction bases outside the gene matches: 12. The CDR3 runs to 15 residues. In nucleotides, the CDR3 is TGTGCCAGCAATACACGGACAGGGATAGGGGAAAAACTGTTTTTT. Its translation: CASNTRTGIGEKLFF. Looking up the rest from reference TRBV2 and TRBJ1-4 gives the full variable domain: EPEVTQTPSHQVTQMGQEVILRCVPISNHLYFYWYRQILGQKVEFLVSFYNNEISEKSEIFDDQFSVERPDGSNFTLKIRSTKLEDSAMYFCASNTRTGIGEKLFFGSGTQLSVL.

The V and J genes are TRBV27 and TRBJ2-1; 8 nucleotides match TRBD1. Germline CDR1 and CDR2: MNHEY and SMNVEV (reference sequence). This CDR3 region has 12 residues. Unmatched junction bases numbered 6, after V lost 3 bases and J lost 14 bases. The CDR3 DNA follows: TGTGCCAGCAGTTTGCTAGGACAGGGAAAGTTCTTC. The encoded protein is CASSLLGQGKFF.

The CDR3 DNA is TGTGCCAGCAGCTTAGATGGGACAGAGAATGAAAAACTGTTTTTT. Translation gives CASSLDGTENEKLFF. The chain combines TRBV7-8 with TRBJ1-4; 7 bases are a match to TRBD1. V was clipped by 1 base and J by 5 bases; unmatched bases: 4. The CDR3 has 15 residues. CDR1 SGHVS and CDR2 FQNEAQ come from the germline V gene. The full variable domain, with the rest looked up from reference TRBV7-8 and TRBJ1-4, is GAGVSQSPRYKVAKRGQDVALRCDPISGHVSLFWYQQALGQGPEFLTYFQNEAQLDKSGLPSDRFFAERPEGSVSTLKIQRTQQEDSAVYLCASSLDGTENEKLFFGSGTQLSVL.

This clone is labeled medium-sized. The V gene is TRBV5-4, the J gene TRBJ2-1; 7 bases match TRBD2. The V gene end was trimmed by 0 bases and the J gene end by 2 bases; junction bases not matched to a gene: 2. This CDR3 has 15 amino acids. CDR1 and CDR2 from the germline V gene are SGHNT and YYREEE (reference sequence). CDR3 in DNA: TGTGCCAGCAGCTTGGCTAGCGGAGCCTACAATGAGCAGTTCTTC. Translated: CASSLASGAYNEQFF.

The V gene is TRBV11-2, the J gene TRBJ2-1, with a weak D call TRBD2 (6 bases). This CDR3 contains 11 residues. V lost 3 bases, J lost 10 bases, and 7 bases lay in between. CDR1 is SGHAT and CDR2 is FQNNGV in the germline V gene. The CDR3 is CASSLGLEQFF. CDR3 sequence (DNA): TGTGCCAGCAGCTTGGGACTGGAGCAGTTCTTC.

V gene TRBV9 combines with J gene TRBJ1-4; D may be TRBD1 (6 bases). Deletions cut 5 bases from V and 6 bases from J, with 32 bases between. From germline, CDR1 is SGDLS and CDR2 YYNGEE. CDR3 length: 20 residues. CDR3 coding DNA: TGTGCCAGCAGTCCCAGCGGTCGGGGGCAGCCCCCGCTTGGTGATGAAAAACTGTTTTTT. Protein product: CASSPSGRGQPPLGDEKLFF. The full variable domain, with the rest looked up from reference TRBV9 and TRBJ1-4, is DSGVTQTPKHLITATGQRVTLRCSPRSGDLSVYWYQQSLDQGLQFLIQYYNGEERAKGNILERFSAQQFPDLHSELNLSSLELGDSALYFCASSPSGRGQPPLGDEKLFFGSGTQLSVL.

Notes on this clone: The junction and the germline gene differ at one end; a read error may be behind it. This sequence joins TRBV5-1 and TRBJ1-2, with D unclear. From germline, CDR1 is SGHRS and CDR2 YFSETQ. There are 13 residues in the CDR3. CDR3 in DNA: TGCGCCAGCAGCAGAAGTGAAAACTATGGCTGCACCTTC. Its protein product is CASSRSENYGCTF.

This clone was picked up one time. The J gene is TRBJ1-6, the V gene TRBV20-1; D is unresolved. Germline values: CDR1 DFQATT, CDR2 SNEGSKA (reference sequence). Trimming stripped 1 base from V and 14 bases from J, with 9 bases between. The CDR3 contains 11 residues. The CDR3 coding sequence is TGCAGTGCTAGAGTAATGGCAGCCCTCCACTTT. The encoded protein is CSARVMAALHF.

The chain carries TRBV4-1 and TRBJ1-5, with D unresolved. V lost 1 base, J lost 0 bases, and 7 bases lay in between. This CDR3 comprises 15 residues. Germline lookup yields CDR1 MGHRA and CDR2 YSYEKL. In DNA, the CDR3 is TGCGCCAGCAGCCAAGGGGGAAATAGCAATCAGCCCCAGCATTTT. Protein product: CASSQGGNSNQPQHF.

The J gene is TRBJ2-1, the V gene TRBV7-2; D unresolved. CDR3 size: 10 residues. V lost 1 base and J 13 bases, leaving 5 bases between the germline ends. The germline CDR1 and CDR2 sequences are SGHTA and FQGNSA. In DNA, the CDR3 is TGTGCCAGCAGCTTAGGAAGTCAGTTCTTC. Translation: CASSLGSQFF.

The CDR3 is CASSLWGLSDNSPLHF. The CDR3 region has the DNA TGTGCCAGCAGCTTGTGGGGGCTATCAGACAATTCACCCCTCCACTTT. The chain joins TRBV5-6 to TRBJ1-6, with D maybe TRBD1 (6 bases). Trimming cost V 1 base and J 7 bases, with 15 bases left between them. Germline V gives CDR1 SGHDT, CDR2 YYEEEE. The CDR3 runs to 16 residues.

Notes on this clone: This sample includes further DNA sequences coding for the same CDR3. The rearrangement links TRBV7-2 to TRBJ2-7; D gene ambiguous. The germline gives CDR1 SGHTA, CDR2 FQGNSA. The V end lost 1 base, the J end lost 7 bases, and 5 bases lay between the germline ends. The length of the CDR3 is 11 residues. This CDR3 reads CASSLVGEQYF. The CDR3 coding sequence is TGTGCCAGCAGCTTAGTGGGGGAGCAGTACTTC.

This sequence joins TRBV6-1 and TRBJ1-2; no definite D call. Germline CDR1 and CDR2: MNHNS and SASEGT. Between the trimmed V and J ends, which lost 5 bases and 0 bases, there was a span of 13 bases. This CDR3 is built from 15 residues. The CDR3 sequence: CASSPEGRANYGYTF. The CDR3 DNA reads as TGTGCCAGCAGTCCGGAGGGAAGGGCTAACTATGGCTACACCTTC.

The chain combines TRBV9 with TRBJ1-2; weak D call: TRBD1 (6 bases). Germline V gives CDR1 SGDLS, CDR2 YYNGEE. Trimming removed 0 bases at V and 3 bases at J, with 6 bases between. CDR3 length equals 13 residues. As DNA, the CDR3 is TGTGCCAGCAGCGTAGCAGGGGACTATGGCTACACCTTC. This codes for CASSVAGDYGYTF. Combining the CDR3 with reference TRBV9 and TRBJ1-2 gives the whole variable domain DSGVTQTPKHLITATGQRVTLRCSPRSGDLSVYWYQQSLDQGLQFLIQYYNGEERAKGNILERFSAQQFPDLHSELNLSSLELGDSALYFCASSVAGDYGYTFGSGTRLTVV.

This CDR3 is CAWRSNTEAFF. The CDR3 region has the DNA TGTGCCTGGAGGAGCAACACTGAAGCTTTCTTT. The genes are TRBV30 and TRBJ1-1, with D uncertain. V was cut by 3 bases and J by 2 bases, with 4 bases left in between. Germline-derived CDR1 and CDR2 are GTSNPN and SVGIG (reference sequence). CDR3 length: 11 amino acids.

Turning to this clone: A read error may account for a junction end that differs from germline. This CDR3 is also generated by other DNA sequences in the sample. The V call is TRBV7-2, the J call TRBJ1-6, with no clear D. Germline values: CDR1 SGHTA, CDR2 FQGNSA. There are 15 residues in the CDR3. The CDR3 here is CASSQDNGRSSPLHF. The CDR3 region has the DNA TGCGCCAGCAGCCAAGATAACGGGCGTTCTTCACCCCTCCACTTT.